This T cell receptor beta chain came from a study of cytomegalovirus exposure and HLA in healthy donors. Overall study findings and caveats: Later analysis demonstrated an association between a missense DCLRE1C variant and TCR beta V- and J-gene trimming. For most TCR beta V segments, an earlier analysis put the productive rate at about 87% or about 30% of the time. According to a later analysis, most TCR beta chains associated with CMV appeared HLA-restricted.

Primers included in the PCR were 60 Vbeta and 13 Jbeta primers. Sequencing used immunoSEQ multiplex PCR; TCRdb keeps in-frame clones, though not all of them. The table includes around 110,000 clones, roughly 70% detected once. Germline V gene sequence: CDR1 SSHAT, CDR2 FNYEAQ (reference sequence). This CDR3 is built from 13 residues. To note about this clone: The antigen remains unidentified. A read error may produce the germline difference seen at one junction end.

The chain joins TRBV7-7 to TRBJ1-1; possible D gene TRBD1, 5 bases. The TCR was taken from a woman aged 30 to 39 in good health and CMV-seronegative. The specimen was PBMCs. CDR3 sequence: CASSTLPGTEAFF. Here the CDR3 DNA reads TGTGCTAGCAGCACCCTCCCAGGGACTGAAGCTTTCTTT.